These T cell receptor beta chains were read from a single sample in a study of cytomegalovirus exposure and HLA in healthy donors. The protocol was immunoSEQ multiplex PCR, while the TCRdb copy is restricted to in-frame clones and leaves out a portion. The sample has 150,000 to 200,000 clones; approximately 80% are singletons. Source material: PBMCs. Source of these receptors: a woman aged 25 to 45 in good health and CMV-seropositive. The CDR3 runs from the conserved cysteine through the conserved F or W. D genes are given only for firm matches. Clone size is stated in some rows and not others, as once, few, many or a class when expanded.

v_gene: TRBV27; abundance: once; j_gene: TRBJ1-1; d_gene: .; CDR3nt: TGTGCCAGCAGTTTCACGGGGGTCACTGAAGCTTTCTTT; CDR3aa: CASSFTGVTEAFF
v_gene: TRBV5-1; abundance: .; j_gene: TRBJ2-2; d_gene: TRBD1; CDR3nt: TGCGCCAGCAGCGGCCGGACAGGGAACACCGGGGAGCTGTTTTTT; CDR3aa: CASSGRTGNTGELFF
v_gene: TRBV4-3; abundance: few; j_gene: TRBJ2-2; d_gene: .; CDR3nt: TGCGCCAGCAGCCAAGAGCCTAGCGAGAACACCGGGGAGCTGTTTTTT; CDR3aa: CASSQEPSENTGELFF
v_gene: TRBV4-1; abundance: .; j_gene: TRBJ2-1; d_gene: .; CDR3nt: TGCGCCAGCAGCCAAGCGAGGGATTCCTACAATGAGCAGTTCTTC; CDR3aa: CASSQARDSYNEQFF
v_gene: TRBV2; abundance: .; j_gene: TRBJ2-3; d_gene: .; CDR3nt: TGTGCCAGCAGTGAAGGGAGGGCGGGGGCGGGGGATACGCAGTATTTT; CDR3aa: CASSEGRAGAGDTQYF
v_gene: TRBV6-1; abundance: .; j_gene: TRBJ1-5; d_gene: .; CDR3nt: TGTGCCAGCATCCGGCGCAGGGCGAGCAATCAGCCCCAGCATTTT; CDR3aa: CASIRRRASNQPQHF
v_gene: TRBV29-1; abundance: .; j_gene: TRBJ2-7; d_gene: TRBD1; CDR3nt: TGCAGCGTTGATATTAGTCAGGGGGCTTCCAAGCAGTACTTC; CDR3aa: CSVDISQGASKQYF
v_gene: TRBV6-5; abundance: .; j_gene: TRBJ2-3; d_gene: .; CDR3nt: TGTGCCAGCCGGCAACTCTATCGAGGGGATACGCAGTATTTT; CDR3aa: CASRQLYRGDTQYF
v_gene: TRBV10-3; abundance: .; j_gene: TRBJ2-1; d_gene: TRBD2; CDR3nt: TGTGCCATCGGGGGGGTGGACTCCTACAATGAGCAGTTCTTC; CDR3aa: CAIGGVDSYNEQFF
v_gene: TRBV7-2; abundance: .; j_gene: TRBJ2-2; d_gene: TRBD2; CDR3nt: TGTGCCAGCAGCTGGGACTATCCGAACACCGGGGAGCTGTTTTTT; CDR3aa: CASSWDYPNTGELFF
v_gene: TRBV11-3; abundance: .; j_gene: TRBJ2-7; d_gene: .; CDR3nt: TGTGCCAGCAGTCGCCTCGGACTACCTGCCTACGAGCAGTACTTC; CDR3aa: CASSRLGLPAYEQYF
v_gene: TRBV5-5; abundance: .; j_gene: TRBJ1-2; d_gene: .; CDR3nt: TGTGCCAGCAGCTTGGACAGGGTCTATGGCTACACCTTC; CDR3aa: CASSLDRVYGYTF
v_gene: TRBV5-1; abundance: .; j_gene: TRBJ1-1; d_gene: .; CDR3nt: TGCGCCAGCAGCTTTAGGGTCACCGGAGGGACTGAAGCTTTCTTT; CDR3aa: CASSFRVTGGTEAFF
v_gene: TRBV4-3; abundance: once; j_gene: TRBJ1-2; d_gene: TRBD1; CDR3nt: TGCGCCAGCAGCCAAGACAGGGGGAATAACTATGGCTACACCTTC; CDR3aa: CASSQDRGNNYGYTF
v_gene: TRBV11-3; abundance: .; j_gene: TRBJ2-3; d_gene: TRBD2; CDR3nt: TGTGCCAGCAGTTTCGGGGGGGTCGCAGATACGCAGTATTTT; CDR3aa: CASSFGGVADTQYF
v_gene: TRBV6-5; abundance: .; j_gene: TRBJ2-7; d_gene: .; CDR3nt: TGTGCCAGCAGTTACACGCAGGGTGCCTCCTACGAGCAGTACTTC; CDR3aa: CASSYTQGASYEQYF
v_gene: TRBV4-2; abundance: .; j_gene: TRBJ2-5; d_gene: .; CDR3nt: TGTGCCAGCAGCCAAGATTTCTTAAGGGGTGACGGGCAAGAGACCCAGTACTTC; CDR3aa: CASSQDFLRGDGQETQYF
v_gene: TRBV19; abundance: .; j_gene: TRBJ1-4; d_gene: .; CDR3nt: TGTGCCAGTAGCGGACTTATACCTAACGGCGAACTGTTTTTT; CDR3aa: CASSGLIPNGELFF
v_gene: TRBV11-3; abundance: few; j_gene: TRBJ2-3; d_gene: .; CDR3nt: TGTGCCAGCAGCTTAATGTCTGCAGATACGCAGTATTTT; CDR3aa: CASSLMSADTQYF
v_gene: TRBV4-1; abundance: once; j_gene: TRBJ2-3; d_gene: TRBD2; CDR3nt: TGCGCCAGCAGCCAAGGACTAGCGGGACTGAGGACAGATACGCAGTATTTT; CDR3aa: CASSQGLAGLRTDTQYF
v_gene: TRBV5-1; abundance: .; j_gene: TRBJ1-4; d_gene: .; CDR3nt: TGCGCCAGCAGCACTGGGGGGGTTGGGGAAAAACTGTTTTTT; CDR3aa: CASSTGGVGEKLFF
v_gene: TRBV7-2; abundance: few; j_gene: TRBJ2-1; d_gene: TRBD1; CDR3nt: TGTGCCAGCAGGTTTAAGACAGGGGCGCCCTACAATGAGCAGTTCTTC; CDR3aa: CASRFKTGAPYNEQFF
v_gene: TRBV9; abundance: .; j_gene: TRBJ2-5; d_gene: TRBD2; CDR3nt: TGTGCCAGCAGCGCGGTAGCGGGGGCCCAAGAGACCCAGTACTTC; CDR3aa: CASSAVAGAQETQYF
v_gene: TRBV9; abundance: once; j_gene: TRBJ1-1; d_gene: TRBD1; CDR3nt: TGTGCCAGCAGCGTAGGACCCCGACAGGGCCAAGCTTTCTTT; CDR3aa: CASSVGPRQGQAFF
v_gene: TRBV10-1; abundance: .; j_gene: TRBJ1-6; d_gene: .; CDR3nt: TGCGCCAACCCTAAAAGGACAGTCTATCATTCGCCCCTCCACTTT; CDR3aa: CANPKRTVYHSPLHF
v_gene: TRBV11-2; abundance: .; j_gene: TRBJ2-7; d_gene: .; CDR3nt: TGTGCCAGCAGCTTAGAACCCCTGTCCGGCTACGAGCAGTACTTC; CDR3aa: CASSLEPLSGYEQYF
v_gene: TRBV5-1; abundance: .; j_gene: TRBJ2-2; d_gene: TRBD1; CDR3nt: TGCGCCAGCAGCTTGGAGGCAGGGGGCACCGGGGAGCTGTTTTTT; CDR3aa: CASSLEAGGTGELFF
v_gene: TRBV19; abundance: .; j_gene: TRBJ2-1; d_gene: TRBD1; CDR3nt: TGTGCCAGTAGTCCCGGACAGGTCGCTGAGCAGTTCTTC; CDR3aa: CASSPGQVAEQFF
v_gene: TRBV6-1; abundance: .; j_gene: TRBJ2-5; d_gene: .; CDR3nt: TGTGCCACCCGATGGAGGGATGGGGGGACCCAGTACTTC; CDR3aa: CATRWRDGGTQYF
v_gene: TRBV5-1; abundance: once; j_gene: TRBJ2-2; d_gene: TRBD1; CDR3nt: TGCGCCAGCAGCGCCCCTCCACAGGGGGAGAACACCGGGGAGCTGTTTTTT; CDR3aa: CASSAPPQGENTGELFF
v_gene: TRBV7-2; abundance: once; j_gene: TRBJ2-7; d_gene: TRBD2; CDR3nt: TGTGCCAGCAGCTTATTCCTAGCGGGAGGGTACGAGCAGTACTTC; CDR3aa: CASSLFLAGGYEQYF
v_gene: TRBV9; abundance: .; j_gene: TRBJ2-3; d_gene: .; CDR3nt: TGTGCCAGCAGCGTAGTAGGAACAGCCGGAGATACGCAGTATTTT; CDR3aa: CASSVVGTAGDTQYF
v_gene: TRBV6-1; abundance: .; j_gene: TRBJ2-1; d_gene: TRBD1; CDR3nt: TGTGCCAGCAGGAGGGGGCTAAATGATGAGCAGTTCTTC; CDR3aa: CASRRGLNDEQFF
v_gene: TRBV5-1; abundance: .; j_gene: TRBJ2-7; d_gene: TRBD1; CDR3nt: TGCGCCAGCAGCATGGGACAGGGATACTACGAGCAGTACTTC; CDR3aa: CASSMGQGYYEQYF
v_gene: TRBV7-9; abundance: .; j_gene: TRBJ2-5; d_gene: TRBD2; CDR3nt: TGTGCCAGCAGCTTAATCGGGGCTAGCGGACAAGAGACCCAGTACTTC; CDR3aa: CASSLIGASGQETQYF
v_gene: TRBV7-2; abundance: .; j_gene: TRBJ1-2; d_gene: .; CDR3nt: TGTGCCAGCAGCTTAGGGCGGGAAGACTATGGCTACACCTTC; CDR3aa: CASSLGREDYGYTF
v_gene: TRBV29-1; abundance: .; j_gene: TRBJ2-1; d_gene: TRBD2; CDR3nt: TGCAGCGTCGAATCCGGGAGGTGGGAGTTCTTC; CDR3aa: CSVESGRWEFF